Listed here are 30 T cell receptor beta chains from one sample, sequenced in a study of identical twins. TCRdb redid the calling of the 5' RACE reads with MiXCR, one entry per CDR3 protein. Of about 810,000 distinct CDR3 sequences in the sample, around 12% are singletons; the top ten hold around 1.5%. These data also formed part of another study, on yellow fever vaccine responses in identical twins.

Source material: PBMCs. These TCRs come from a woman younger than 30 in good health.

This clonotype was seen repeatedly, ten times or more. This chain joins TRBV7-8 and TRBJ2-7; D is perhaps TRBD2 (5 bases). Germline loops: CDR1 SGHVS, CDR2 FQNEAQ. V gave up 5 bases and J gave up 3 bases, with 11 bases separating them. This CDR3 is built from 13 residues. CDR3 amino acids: CASSGRTVYEQYF. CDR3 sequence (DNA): TGTGCCAGCAGCGGACGGACTGTCTACGAGCAGTACTTC.

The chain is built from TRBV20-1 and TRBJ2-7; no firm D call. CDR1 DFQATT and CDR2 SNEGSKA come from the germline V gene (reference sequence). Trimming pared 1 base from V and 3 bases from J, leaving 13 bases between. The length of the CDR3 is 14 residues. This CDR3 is CSARGNKNVYEQYV. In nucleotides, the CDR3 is TGCAGTGCTAGAGGTAACAAAAACGTCTACGAGCAGTACGTC.

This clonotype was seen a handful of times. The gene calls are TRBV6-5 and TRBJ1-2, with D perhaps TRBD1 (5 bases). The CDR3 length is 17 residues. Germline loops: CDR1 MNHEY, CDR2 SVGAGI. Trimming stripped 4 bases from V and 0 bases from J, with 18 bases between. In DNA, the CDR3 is TGTGCCAGCAGTTGGAAGGGCAGGGCCCTCTCTAACTATGGCTACACCTTC. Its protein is CASSWKGRALSNYGYTF.

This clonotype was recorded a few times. The CDR3 sequence: CASSYGGFTEAFF. CDR3 in DNA: TGTGCCAGCAGTTACGGGGGGTTCACTGAAGCTTTCTTT. The V and J genes are TRBV6-6 and TRBJ1-1; D possibly corresponds to TRBD1 (5 bases). This CDR3 has 13 residues. The ends were cut back, 2 bases at V and 4 bases at J, with 8 bases in the middle. Germline V gives CDR1 MNHNY, CDR2 SVGAGI (reference sequence).

The DNA of the CDR3 is TGTGCCAGCAGCGTAGGACCATCCTCAGGTTTCGAGCAGTACTTC. The encoded protein is CASSVGPSSGFEQYF. The V call is TRBV7-9, the J call TRBJ2-7; D gene ambiguous. CDR3 length: 15 amino acids. CDR1 SEHNR and CDR2 FQNEAQ come from the germline V gene (reference sequence). V lost 5 bases to trimming and J lost 6 bases, with 20 bases between them.

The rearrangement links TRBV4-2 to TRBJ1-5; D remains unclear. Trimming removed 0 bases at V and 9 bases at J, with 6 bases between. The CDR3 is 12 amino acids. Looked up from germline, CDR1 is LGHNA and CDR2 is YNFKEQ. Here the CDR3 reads CASSQEEGPQHF. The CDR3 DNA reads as TGTGCCAGCAGCCAAGAGGAGGGGCCCCAGCATTTT.

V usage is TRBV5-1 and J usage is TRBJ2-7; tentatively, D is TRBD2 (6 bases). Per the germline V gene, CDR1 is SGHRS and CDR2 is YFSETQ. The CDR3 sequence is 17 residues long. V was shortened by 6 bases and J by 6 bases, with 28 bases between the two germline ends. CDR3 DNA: TGCGCCAGCAATTACGGAATCCCGGGACTCCGGGGGTCCGAGCAGTACTTC. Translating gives CASNYGIPGLRGSEQYF.

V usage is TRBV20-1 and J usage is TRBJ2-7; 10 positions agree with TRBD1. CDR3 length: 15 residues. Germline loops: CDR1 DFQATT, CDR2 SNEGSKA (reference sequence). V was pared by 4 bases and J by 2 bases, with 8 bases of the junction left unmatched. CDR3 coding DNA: TGCAGTGCTACCTCGGGACAGGGGAGGACCTACGAGCAGTACTTC. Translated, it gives CSATSGQGRTYEQYF.

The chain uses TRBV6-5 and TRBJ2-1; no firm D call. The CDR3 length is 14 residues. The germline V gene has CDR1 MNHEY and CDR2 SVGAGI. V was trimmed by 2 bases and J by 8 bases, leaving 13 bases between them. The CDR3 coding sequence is TGTGCCAGCAGTTACCCTGCCCAACCGGATGAGCAGTTCTTC. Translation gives CASSYPAQPDEQFF.

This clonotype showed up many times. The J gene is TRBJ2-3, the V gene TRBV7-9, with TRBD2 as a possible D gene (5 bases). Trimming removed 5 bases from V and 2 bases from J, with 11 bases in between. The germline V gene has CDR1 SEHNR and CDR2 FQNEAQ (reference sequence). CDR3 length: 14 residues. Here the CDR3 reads CASSPGIPTDTQYF. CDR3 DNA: TGTGCCAGCAGCCCCGGGATCCCCACAGATACGCAGTATTTT.

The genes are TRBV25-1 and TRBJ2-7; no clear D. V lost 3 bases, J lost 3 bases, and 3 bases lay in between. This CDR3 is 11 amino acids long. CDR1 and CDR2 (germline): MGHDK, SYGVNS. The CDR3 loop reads CASSDVYEQYF. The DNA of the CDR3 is TGTGCCAGCAGTGATGTCTACGAGCAGTACTTC.

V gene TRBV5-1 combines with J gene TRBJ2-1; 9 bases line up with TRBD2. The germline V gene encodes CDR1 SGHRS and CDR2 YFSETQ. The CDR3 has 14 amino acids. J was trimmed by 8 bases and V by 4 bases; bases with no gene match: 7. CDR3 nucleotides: TGCGCCAGCAGCGCCCGAGCGGGGGGCCATGAGCAGTTCTTC. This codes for CASSARAGGHEQFF.

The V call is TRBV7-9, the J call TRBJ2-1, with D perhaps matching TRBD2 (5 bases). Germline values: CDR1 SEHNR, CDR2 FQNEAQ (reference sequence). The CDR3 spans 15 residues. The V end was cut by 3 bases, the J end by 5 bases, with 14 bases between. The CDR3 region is CASSFDPPRDNEQFF. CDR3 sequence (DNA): TGTGCCAGCAGCTTCGACCCCCCGAGGGACAATGAGCAGTTCTTC.

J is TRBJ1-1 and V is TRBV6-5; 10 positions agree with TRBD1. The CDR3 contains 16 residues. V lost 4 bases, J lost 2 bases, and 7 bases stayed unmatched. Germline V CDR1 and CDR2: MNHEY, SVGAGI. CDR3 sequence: CASSSIGTGANTEAFF. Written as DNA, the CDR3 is TGTGCCAGCAGTTCCATCGGGACAGGGGCTAACACTGAAGCTTTCTTT.

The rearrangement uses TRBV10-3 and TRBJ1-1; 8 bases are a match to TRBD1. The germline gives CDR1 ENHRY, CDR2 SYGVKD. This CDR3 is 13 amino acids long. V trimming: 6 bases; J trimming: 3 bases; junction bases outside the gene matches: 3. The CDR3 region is CAIRTDRDTEAFF. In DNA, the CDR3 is TGTGCCATCAGAACGGACAGGGACACTGAAGCTTTCTTT.

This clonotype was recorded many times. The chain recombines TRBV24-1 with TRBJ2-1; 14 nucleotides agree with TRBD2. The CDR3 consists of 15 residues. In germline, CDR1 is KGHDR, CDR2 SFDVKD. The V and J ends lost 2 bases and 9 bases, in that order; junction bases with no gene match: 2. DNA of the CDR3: TGTGCCACCAGTGATTGGACTAGCGGGAGGATTGAGCAGTTCTTC. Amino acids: CATSDWTSGRIEQFF.

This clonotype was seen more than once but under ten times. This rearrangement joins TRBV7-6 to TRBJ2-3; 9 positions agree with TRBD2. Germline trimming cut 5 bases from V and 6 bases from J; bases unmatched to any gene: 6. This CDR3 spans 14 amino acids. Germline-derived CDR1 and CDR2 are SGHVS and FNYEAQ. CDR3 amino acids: CASSRGTSSDTQYF. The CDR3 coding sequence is TGTGCCAGCAGCCGGGGGACTAGCTCTGATACGCAGTATTTT.

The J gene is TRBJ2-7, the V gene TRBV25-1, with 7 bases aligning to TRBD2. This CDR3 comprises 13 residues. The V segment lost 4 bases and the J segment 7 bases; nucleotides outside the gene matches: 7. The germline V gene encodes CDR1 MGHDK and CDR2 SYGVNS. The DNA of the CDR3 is TGTGCCAGCAGTGCCCGGGAGGTGGCAGAGCAGTACTTC. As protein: CASSAREVAEQYF.

The CDR3 nucleotides read TGTGCCAGCAGCCCTTCCCCCATCGGGGGTCAGCCCCAGCATTTT. This codes for CASSPSPIGGQPQHF. The chain employs TRBV7-2 and TRBJ1-5, with a possible D match to TRBD1 (5 bases). This CDR3 contains 15 residues. Germline-derived CDR1 and CDR2 are SGHTA and FQGNSA. With 5 bases removed from V and 6 bases from J, the gap between germline ends came to 17 bases.

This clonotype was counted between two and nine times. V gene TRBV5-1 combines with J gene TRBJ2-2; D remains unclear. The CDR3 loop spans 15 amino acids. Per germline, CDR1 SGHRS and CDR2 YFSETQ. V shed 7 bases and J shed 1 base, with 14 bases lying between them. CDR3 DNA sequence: TGCGCCAGCCTCAAGGAAGGGCTGAACACCGGGGAGCTGTTTTTT. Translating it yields CASLKEGLNTGELFF.

CDR3: CASSYIEVGTEAFF. DNA of the CDR3: TGTGCCAGCAGTTATATCGAGGTTGGCACTGAAGCTTTCTTT. This chain connects TRBV6-5 to TRBJ1-1; unclear D gene. Trimming removed 3 bases from V and 4 bases from J, with 12 bases in between. In germline, CDR1 is MNHEY, CDR2 SVGAGI. This CDR3 spans 14 amino acids.

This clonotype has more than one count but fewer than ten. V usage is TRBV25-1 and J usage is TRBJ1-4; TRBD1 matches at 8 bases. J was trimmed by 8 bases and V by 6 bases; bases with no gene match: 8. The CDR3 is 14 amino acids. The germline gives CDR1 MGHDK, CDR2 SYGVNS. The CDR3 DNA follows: TGTGCCAGCAGGAGCAGGGGGCAAGGAGAAAAACTGTTTTTT. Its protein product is CASRSRGQGEKLFF.

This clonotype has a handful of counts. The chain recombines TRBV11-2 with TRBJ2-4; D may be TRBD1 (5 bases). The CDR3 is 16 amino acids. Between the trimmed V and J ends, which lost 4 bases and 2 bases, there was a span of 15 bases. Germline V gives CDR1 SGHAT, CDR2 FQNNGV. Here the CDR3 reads CASSSQLQGTKNIQYF. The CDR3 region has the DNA TGTGCCAGCAGCTCTCAGTTGCAGGGTACCAAAAACATTCAGTACTTC.

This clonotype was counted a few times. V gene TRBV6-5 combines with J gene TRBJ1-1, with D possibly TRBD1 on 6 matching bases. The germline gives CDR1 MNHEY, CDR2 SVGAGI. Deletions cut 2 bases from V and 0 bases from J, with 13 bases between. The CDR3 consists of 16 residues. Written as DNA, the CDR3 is TGTGCCAGCAGTTACGGGCAGGGGCACATGAACACTGAAGCTTTCTTT. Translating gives CASSYGQGHMNTEAFF.

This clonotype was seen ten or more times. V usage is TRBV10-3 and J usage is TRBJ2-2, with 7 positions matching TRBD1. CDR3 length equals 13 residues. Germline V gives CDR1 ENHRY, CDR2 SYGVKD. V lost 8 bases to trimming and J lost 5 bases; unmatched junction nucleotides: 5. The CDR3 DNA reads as TGTGCCATCGGGTCCAGGGGGACCGGGGAGCTGTTTTTT. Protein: CAIGSRGTGELFF.

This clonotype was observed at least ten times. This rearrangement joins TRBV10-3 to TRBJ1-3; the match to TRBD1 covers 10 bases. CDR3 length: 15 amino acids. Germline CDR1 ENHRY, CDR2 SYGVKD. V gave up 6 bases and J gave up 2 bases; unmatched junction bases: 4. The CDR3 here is CAIRTGTGAGNTIYF. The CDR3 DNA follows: TGTGCCATCAGGACCGGGACAGGGGCTGGAAACACCATATATTTT.

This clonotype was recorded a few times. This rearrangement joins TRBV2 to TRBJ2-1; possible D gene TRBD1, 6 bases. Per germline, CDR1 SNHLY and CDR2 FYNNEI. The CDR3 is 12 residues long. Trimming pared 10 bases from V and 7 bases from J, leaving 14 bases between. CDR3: CATVRGMNEQFF. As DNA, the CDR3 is TGTGCCACCGTCAGGGGAATGAATGAGCAGTTCTTC.

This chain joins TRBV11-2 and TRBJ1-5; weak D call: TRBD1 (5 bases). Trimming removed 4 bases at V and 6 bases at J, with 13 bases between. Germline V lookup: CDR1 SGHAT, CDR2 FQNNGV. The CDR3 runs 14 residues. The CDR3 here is CASSSLGGSQPQHF. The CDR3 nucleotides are TGTGCCAGCAGCTCTTTGGGGGGGAGTCAGCCCCAGCATTTT.

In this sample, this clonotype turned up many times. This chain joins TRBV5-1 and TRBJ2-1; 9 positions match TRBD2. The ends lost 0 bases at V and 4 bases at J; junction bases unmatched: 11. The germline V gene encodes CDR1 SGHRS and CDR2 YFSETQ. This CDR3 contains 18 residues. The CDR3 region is CASSLGGLAIFLYNEQFF. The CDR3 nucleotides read TGCGCCAGCAGCTTGGGGGGACTAGCCATATTCCTTTACAATGAGCAGTTCTTC.

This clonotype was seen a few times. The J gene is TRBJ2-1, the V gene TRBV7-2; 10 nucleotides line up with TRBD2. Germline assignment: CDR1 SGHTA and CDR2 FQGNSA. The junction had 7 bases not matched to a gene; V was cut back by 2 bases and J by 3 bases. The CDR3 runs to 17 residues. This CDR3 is CASSLPGLAELYNEQFF. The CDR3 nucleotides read TGTGCCAGCAGCTTACCTGGACTAGCGGAGCTCTACAATGAGCAGTTCTTC.